This T cell receptor beta chain appears in the sequencing data of a study of cytomegalovirus exposure and HLA in healthy donors. Across the whole study: Some 80 million unique TCRs from HLA-typed donors were held in an early data release.

General observations from the study: Most TCR sequences were uncommon, yet certain public TCRs appeared in many donors. The investigators catalogued under 200 TCR beta chains as cytomegalovirus-associated. Previous analysis showed most TCR beta V segments were productive about 87% or about 30% of the time.

The PCR ran on 60 Vbeta and 13 Jbeta primers. Sequencing was performed with immunoSEQ multiplex PCR; in TCRdb, only in-frame clones are kept and a portion is missing. The table includes over 150,000 clones, 65% to 80% detected once. Worth noting for this clone: What it binds is not known.

CDR1 and CDR2 from the germline V gene are SGHVS and FQNEAQ. V shed 5 bases and J shed 4 bases, with 18 bases lying between them. This CDR3 comprises 16 residues. The sequencing sample was made of PBMCs. The TCR comes from a woman aged 40 to 50 in good health and CMV-seronegative. The chain joins TRBV7-8 to TRBJ1-5; D is perhaps TRBD1 (5 bases). CDR3 sequence: CASSPIEAGNNQPQHF. CDR3 DNA sequence: TGTGCCAGCAGCCCGATCGAGGCAGGGAATAATCAGCCCCAGCATTTT.